This TCR beta chain was captured by sequencing in a study of blood T cell repertoires in COVID-19. Repertoires were generated with immunoSEQ multiplex PCR, while TCRdb's copy carries only in-frame clones and drops some. The sample comprises just over 150,000 clones, 84% of which are singletons, and approximately 9.7% rests with the top ten. The germline CDR1 and CDR2 sequences are SEHNR and FQNEAQ (reference sequence). This CDR3 contains 16 residues. V lost 5 bases, J lost 3 bases, and 9 bases stayed unmatched. The genes are TRBV7-9 and TRBJ1-1; 10 nucleotides match TRBD1. The sequence was obtained from a woman between 45 and 65 years old with acute or convalescent COVID-19. The sample taken for sequencing was peripheral blood. The CDR3 coding sequence is TGTGCCAGCAGCCGTGGGGTTGGGACAGGGGACACTGAAGCTTTCTTT. Its protein is CASSRGVGTGDTEAFF.